The 22 T cell receptor beta chains reported below all come from one sample, sequenced in a study of metastatic and nonmetastatic thyroid tumors. Patients underwent thyroid surgery, and none had received any treatment before it. Using MiXCR, TCRdb re-called clones from the PCR reads. This sample carries roughly 30,000 clones, 20% to 25% of them seen once, and the ten largest clones take approximately 39%. The sample taken for sequencing was blood. These receptors all stem from a female donor with papillary thyroid cancer or a benign thyroid nodule (not recorded which). Some clones in this sample may be carry-over from other donors' samples.

In its sample, this clone was seen once. This chain connects TRBV7-3 to TRBJ1-1; 11 nucleotides line up with TRBD1. Germline CDR1 and CDR2: SGHTA and FQGTGA. CDR3 size: 13 residues. The V segment lost 8 bases and the J segment 5 bases; nucleotides outside the gene matches: 4. This CDR3 is CASSDRGQTEAFF. The CDR3 bases are TGTGCCAGCTCGGACAGGGGGCAGACTGAAGCTTTCTTT. Full variable domain (rest looked up from reference TRBV7-3 and TRBJ1-1): GAGVSQTPSNKVTEKGKYVELRCDPISGHTALYWYRQSLGQGPEFLIYFQGTGAADDSGLPNDRFFAVRPEGSVSTLKIQRTERGDSAVYLCASSDRGQTEAFFGQGTRLTVV.

This clone was seen many times. The J gene is TRBJ1-1, the V gene TRBV29-1, with D possibly being TRBD1 (5 bases). Trimming pared 1 base from V and 2 bases from J, leaving 14 bases between. In germline, CDR1 is SQVTM, CDR2 ANQGSEA. This CDR3 is 15 amino acids long. In nucleotides, the CDR3 is TGCAGCGTTGAAGTCCGGGTAGGGGCCAACACTGAAGCTTTCTTT. It specifies CSVEVRVGANTEAFF.

This clone showed up many times. The chain employs TRBV2 and TRBJ1-1; D is possibly TRBD1 (5 bases). The CDR3 covers 14 residues. Deletions cut 8 bases from V and 2 bases from J, with 15 bases between. The germline V gene encodes CDR1 SNHLY and CDR2 FYNNEI. CDR3 nucleotides: TGTGCCAGCGGGGGAGGGGCTCTAAACACTGAAGCTTTCTTT. Protein sequence: CASGGGALNTEAFF.

The sample holds many counts of this clone. Additional DNA sequences in this sample encode the identical CDR3. J is TRBJ1-6 and V is TRBV5-4, with no clear D. The length of the CDR3 is 13 residues. Germline V gene lookup returns CDR1 SGHNT and CDR2 YYREEE (reference sequence). Between the trimmed V and J ends, which lost 0 bases and 5 bases, there was a span of 3 bases. CDR3 residues: CASSLGDNSPLHF. The CDR3 bases are TGTGCCAGCAGCTTGGGGGATAATTCACCCCTCCACTTT.

With respect to this clone: It may be a read error: a sequence one base away is much more abundant. The rearrangement uses TRBV20-1 and TRBJ2-1, with TRBD2 matching 11 bases. This CDR3 region has 15 residues. Losses at the gene ends were 6 bases for V and 6 bases for J; bases not matched to a gene: 10. Germline V gene lookup returns CDR1 DFQATT and CDR2 SNEGSKA (reference sequence). CDR3 nucleotide sequence: TGCAGTGCCCCGAAACTAGCGGGGGAGATCAATGAGCAGTTCTTC. Protein: CSAPKLAGEINEQFF.

The chain joins TRBV30 to TRBJ1-3, with D unresolved. The germline CDR1 and CDR2 sequences are GTSNPN and SVGIG (reference sequence). This CDR3 contains 16 residues. The V end lost 5 bases, the J end lost 6 bases, and 23 bases lay between the germline ends. The CDR3 DNA reads as TGTGCCTGGTCGCGCGGTCATGGAGCCACTGTAAACACCATATATTTT. Its translation: CAWSRGHGATVNTIYF. Filled out from reference TRBV30 and TRBJ1-3, the complete variable domain reads SQTIHQWPATLVQPVGSPLSLECTVEGTSNPNLYWYRQAAGRGLQLLFYSVGIGQISSEVPQNLSASRPQDRQFILSSKKLLLSDSGFYLCAWSRGHGATVNTIYFGEGSWLTVV.

The J gene is TRBJ1-5, the V gene TRBV28; no firm D call. CDR3 length: 16 amino acids. V lost 1 base and J 5 bases, leaving 15 bases between the germline ends. In germline, CDR1 is MDHEN, CDR2 SYDVKM. The DNA for the CDR3 is TGTGCCAGCAGTTTATCGGACCATAAGCCCCATCAGCCCCAGCATTTT. It is translated as CASSLSDHKPHQPQHF.

The V and J genes are TRBV7-9 and TRBJ1-2; D possibly corresponds to TRBD1 (5 bases). This CDR3 is 14 amino acids long. Germline CDR1 SEHNR, CDR2 FQNEAQ (reference sequence). V gave up 1 base and J gave up 4 bases, with 10 bases separating them. CDR3: CASSLEGKFYGYTF. The CDR3 bases are TGTGCCAGCAGCTTAGAGGGGAAGTTCTATGGCTACACCTTC.

This clone appeared a few times. This chain links TRBV5-5 with TRBJ2-7; D might be TRBD2 (6 bases). The ends were cut back, 2 bases at V and 3 bases at J, with 12 bases in the middle. The CDR3 totals 14 residues. CDR1 SGHKS and CDR2 YYEKEE come from the germline V gene (reference sequence). The CDR3 sequence is CASSFLVGGYEQYF. The CDR3 nucleotides read TGTGCCAGCAGCTTCCTAGTGGGGGGCTACGAGCAGTACTTC.

The CDR3 loop is CASSYSAGIDRYGYTF. CDR3 sequence (DNA): TGTGCCAGCAGTTACTCAGCAGGGATCGATCGCTATGGCTACACCTTC. The chain joins TRBV6-2 or TRBV6-3 to TRBJ1-2; weak D call: TRBD1 (5 bases). The CDR3 has 16 amino acids. V was shortened by 0 bases and J by 4 bases, with 15 bases between the two germline ends. The V gene's germline CDR1 is MNHEY and CDR2 SVGEGT.

The rearrangement links TRBV6-4 to TRBJ1-6; TRBD1 matches 9 bases. The CDR3 has 15 amino acids. Germline V gene lookup returns CDR1 MRHNA and CDR2 SNTAGT. V lost 6 bases to trimming and J lost 4 bases; unmatched junction nucleotides: 4. CDR3 in DNA: TGTGCCAGCAGACAGGGGGCGGAATATAATTCACCCCTCCACTTT. It encodes CASRQGAEYNSPLHF.

This clone came up many times. V and J are TRBV12-3 or TRBV12-4 and TRBJ2-6; the D gene is possibly TRBD2 (7 bases). There are 16 residues in the CDR3. Trimming removed 4 bases from V and 4 bases from J, with 14 bases in between. The CDR3 DNA follows: TGTGCCAGCAGTTCCCCCGGGGGGCTCGGGGCCAACGTCCTGACTTTC. Its protein product is CASSSPGGLGANVLTF.

This clone was counted many times. Because it lacks the conserved phenylalanine or tryptophan at the end, this CDR3 is likely a read error. No DNA is shown, since the ends of the CDR3 on it are uncertain; the CDR3 is the one TCRdb lists. This sample also contains other DNA sequences that code for the same CDR3. The CDR3: CASSYSGRDEQDL. This chain connects TRBV6-5 to TRBJ2-1; the table's D call TRBD1 went unverified against the DNA. Germline CDR1 is MNHEY and CDR2 is SVGAGI. The CDR3 totals 13 residues, both ends included.

About this clone itself: Other nucleotide sequences in the sample specify the same CDR3. The CDR3: CASSLAGGPYEQYF. The DNA of the CDR3 is TGTGCCAGCAGTCTAGCGGGGGGTCCTTACGAGCAGTACTTC. The chain carries TRBV6-1 and TRBJ2-7; 11 nucleotides align to TRBD2. With V trimmed by 5 bases and J by 4 bases, 4 bases remained unmatched. Per the germline V gene, CDR1 is MNHNS and CDR2 is SASEGT. The CDR3 runs 14 residues.

This clone is judged medium-sized. The gene calls are TRBV6-1 and TRBJ2-5, with 14 bases that match TRBD2. Germline assignment: CDR1 MNHNS and CDR2 SASEGT. The CDR3 extends over 16 amino acids. Trimming cost V 5 bases and J 4 bases; bases outside gene matches: 6. DNA for the CDR3: TGTGCCAGCAGTACCCCAGGACTAGCGGGAGGAGAGACCCAGTACTTC. It encodes CASSTPGLAGGETQYF.

The sample holds many counts of this clone. The CDR3 DNA reads as TGTGCCAGCAGTGACTTTGGCCGCGGGGGCACAGATACGCAGTATTTT. Translation: CASSDFGRGGTDTQYF. This chain connects TRBV2 to TRBJ2-3; a weak D match, TRBD2 (6 bases). The V gene's germline CDR1 is SNHLY and CDR2 FYNNEI. The CDR3 is made up of 16 amino acids. The ends were cut back, 3 bases at V and 1 base at J, with 14 bases in the middle. Drawing the rest from reference TRBV2 and TRBJ2-3, the complete variable domain is EPEVTQTPSHQVTQMGQEVILRCVPISNHLYFYWYRQILGQKVEFLVSFYNNEISEKSEIFDDQFSVERPDGSNFTLKIRSTKLEDSAMYFCASSDFGRGGTDTQYFGPGTRLTVL.

The rearrangement uses TRBV5-1 and TRBJ1-4; D is undetermined. The CDR3 consists of 13 residues. Germline V CDR1 and CDR2: SGHRS, YFSETQ. Trimming took off 3 bases at V and 5 bases at J, with 8 bases between the two ends. CDR3 sequence reads: CASSSGGNEKLFF. The CDR3 DNA follows: TGCGCCAGCAGCTCAGGAGGGAATGAAAAACTGTTTTTT.

Ten or more counts support this clone. V and J are TRBV7-2 and TRBJ2-7; D uncertain. CDR3 length: 12 residues. Germline values: CDR1 SGHTA, CDR2 FQGNSA. V was trimmed by 4 bases and J by 4 bases, leaving 8 bases between them. The CDR3 spells CASSSRPYEQYF. DNA of the CDR3: TGTGCCAGCAGCTCCCGACCTTACGAGCAGTACTTC.

This clone was picked up many times. The chain is built from TRBV6-1 and TRBJ1-1; possible D gene TRBD1, 5 bases. The CDR3 is 14 amino acids. V dropped 9 bases and J dropped 4 bases, with 18 bases sitting between them. CDR1 and CDR2 (germline): MNHNS, SASEGT. The CDR3 bases are TGTGCCAGTCACCCGGGACGGAAGAGCACTGAAGCTTTCTTT. This translates into CASHPGRKSTEAFF.

The table lists this clone with a few counts. A read error may account for a junction end that differs from germline. This CDR3 is CASSEAQGCYGYTF. DNA for the CDR3: TGTGCCAGCAGTGAAGCTCAGGGTTGCTATGGCTACACCTTT. The chain is built from TRBV6-1 and TRBJ1-2; perhaps TRBD1 as D (5 bases). The CDR3 has 14 residues. From germline, CDR1 is MNHNS and CDR2 SASEGT.

By share of the sample, this clone is medium-sized (0.01 to 0.1%). The CDR3 spells CASLTGSSYEQYF. For the CDR3, the DNA is TGTGCCAGCCTCACTGGGTCCTCCTACGAGCAGTACTTC. The rearrangement links TRBV28 to TRBJ2-7, with D hard to call. Germline values: CDR1 MDHEN, CDR2 SYDVKM. V dropped 8 bases and J dropped 0 bases, with 11 bases sitting between them. The CDR3 sequence is 13 residues long.

This clone counts as medium-sized. CDR3 nucleotides: TGTGCCAGCAGACTAGGGACGGCTGTTTACGAGCAGTACTTC. Its protein product is CASRLGTAVYEQYF. V gene TRBV28 combines with J gene TRBJ2-7; the D gene could be TRBD1 or TRBD2 (5 bases each). Trimming took off 6 bases at V and 4 bases at J, with 16 bases between the two ends. CDR1 is MDHEN and CDR2 is SYDVKM in the germline V gene. The CDR3 is 14 residues long.